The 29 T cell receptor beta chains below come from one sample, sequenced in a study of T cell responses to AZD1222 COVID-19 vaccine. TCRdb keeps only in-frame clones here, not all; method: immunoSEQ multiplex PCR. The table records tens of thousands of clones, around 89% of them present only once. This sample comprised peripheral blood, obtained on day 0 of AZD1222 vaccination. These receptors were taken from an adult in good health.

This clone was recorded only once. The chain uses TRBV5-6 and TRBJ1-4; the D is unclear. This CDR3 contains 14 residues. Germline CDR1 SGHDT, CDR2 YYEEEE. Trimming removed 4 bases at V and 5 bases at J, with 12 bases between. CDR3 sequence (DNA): TGTGCCAGCAGCCGACGGACGGGGAATGAAAAACTGTTTTTT. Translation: CASSRRTGNEKLFF.

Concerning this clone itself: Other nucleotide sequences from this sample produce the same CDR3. CDR3 in DNA: TGTGCCAGCAGCCTGAACAGAAGGAGCTCCTACGAGCAGTACTTC. Protein: CASSLNRRSSYEQYF. The V gene is TRBV7-2, the J gene TRBJ2-7, with D unresolved. V was shortened by 5 bases and J by 0 bases, with 14 bases between the two germline ends. From germline, CDR1 is SGHTA and CDR2 FQGNSA. The CDR3 covers 15 residues.

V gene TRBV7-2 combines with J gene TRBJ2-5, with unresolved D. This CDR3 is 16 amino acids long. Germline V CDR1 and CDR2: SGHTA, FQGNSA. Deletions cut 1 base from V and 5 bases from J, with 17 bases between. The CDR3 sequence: CASSLGVGRTRETQYF. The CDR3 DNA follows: TGTGCCAGCAGCTTAGGGGTCGGCAGGACCCGGGAGACCCAGTACTTC.

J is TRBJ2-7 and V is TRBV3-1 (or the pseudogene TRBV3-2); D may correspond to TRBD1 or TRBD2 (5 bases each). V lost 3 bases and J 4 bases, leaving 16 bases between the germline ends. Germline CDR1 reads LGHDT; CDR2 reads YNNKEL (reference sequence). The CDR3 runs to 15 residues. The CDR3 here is CASSQGRKVGYEQYF. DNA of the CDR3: TGTGCCAGCAGCCAGGGACGGAAAGTAGGTTACGAGCAGTACTTC.

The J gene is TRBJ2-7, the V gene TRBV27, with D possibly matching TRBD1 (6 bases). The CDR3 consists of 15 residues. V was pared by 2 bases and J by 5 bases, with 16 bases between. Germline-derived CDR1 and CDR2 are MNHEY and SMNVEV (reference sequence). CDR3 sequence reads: CASSLQGTGIHEQYF. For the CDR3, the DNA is TGTGCCAGCAGTTTACAGGGGACGGGGATCCACGAGCAGTACTTC.

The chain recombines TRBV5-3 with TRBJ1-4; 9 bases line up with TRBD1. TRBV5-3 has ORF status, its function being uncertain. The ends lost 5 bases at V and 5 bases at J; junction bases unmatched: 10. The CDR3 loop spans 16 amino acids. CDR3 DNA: TGTGCCAGAAGGACAGGGGGGTGGACAAGAAATGAAAAACTGTTTTTT. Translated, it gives CARRTGGWTRNEKLFF.

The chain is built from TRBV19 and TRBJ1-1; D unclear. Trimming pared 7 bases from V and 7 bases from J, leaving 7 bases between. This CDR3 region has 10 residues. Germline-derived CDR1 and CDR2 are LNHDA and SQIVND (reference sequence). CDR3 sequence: CASMAGEAFF. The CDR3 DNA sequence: TGTGCCAGTATGGCGGGTGAAGCTTTCTTT.

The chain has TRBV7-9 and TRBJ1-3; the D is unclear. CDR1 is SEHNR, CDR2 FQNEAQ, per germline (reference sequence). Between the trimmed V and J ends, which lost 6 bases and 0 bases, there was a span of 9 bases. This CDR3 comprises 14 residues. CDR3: CASSSTFSGNTIYF. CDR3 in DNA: TGTGCCAGCAGTTCAACATTCTCTGGAAACACCATATATTTT.

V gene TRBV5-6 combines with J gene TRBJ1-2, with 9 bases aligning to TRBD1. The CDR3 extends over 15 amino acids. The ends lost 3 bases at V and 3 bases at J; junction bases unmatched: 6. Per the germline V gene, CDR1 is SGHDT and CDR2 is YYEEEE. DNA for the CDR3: TGTGCCAGCAGCTGGTGGACAGGGGCGGACTATGGCTACACCTTC. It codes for CASSWWTGADYGYTF.

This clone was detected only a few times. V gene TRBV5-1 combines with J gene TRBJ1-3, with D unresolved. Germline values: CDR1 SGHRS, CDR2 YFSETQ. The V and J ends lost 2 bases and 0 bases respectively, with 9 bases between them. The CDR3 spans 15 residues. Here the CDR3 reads CASSFDPSSGNTIYF. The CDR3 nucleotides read TGCGCCAGCAGCTTCGACCCAAGCTCTGGAAACACCATATATTTT. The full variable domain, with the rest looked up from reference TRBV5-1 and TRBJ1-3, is KAGVTQTPRYLIKTRGQQVTLSCSPISGHRSVSWYQQTPGQGLQFLFEYFSETQRNKGNFPGRFSGRQFSNSRSEMNVSTLELGDSALYLCASSFDPSSGNTIYFGEGSWLTVV.

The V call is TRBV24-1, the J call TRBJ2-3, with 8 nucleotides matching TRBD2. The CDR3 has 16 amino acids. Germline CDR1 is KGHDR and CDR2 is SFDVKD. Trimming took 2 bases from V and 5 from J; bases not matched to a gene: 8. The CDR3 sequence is CATSDSSGRGVDTQYF. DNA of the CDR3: TGTGCCACCAGTGATTCGTCAGGGCGGGGGGTAGATACGCAGTATTTT.

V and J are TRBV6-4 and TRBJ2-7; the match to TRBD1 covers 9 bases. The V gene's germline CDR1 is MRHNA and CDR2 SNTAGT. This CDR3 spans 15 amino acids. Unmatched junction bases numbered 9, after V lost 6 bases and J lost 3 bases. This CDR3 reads CASRRGGQGFYEQYF. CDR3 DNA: TGTGCCAGCAGGAGGGGGGGACAGGGTTTCTACGAGCAGTACTTC.

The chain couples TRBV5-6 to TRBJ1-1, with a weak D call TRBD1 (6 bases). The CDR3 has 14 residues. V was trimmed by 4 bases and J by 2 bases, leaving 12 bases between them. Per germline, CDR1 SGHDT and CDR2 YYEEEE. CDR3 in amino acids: CASSVQGHNTEAFF. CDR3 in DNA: TGTGCCAGCAGCGTACAGGGTCATAACACTGAAGCTTTCTTT.

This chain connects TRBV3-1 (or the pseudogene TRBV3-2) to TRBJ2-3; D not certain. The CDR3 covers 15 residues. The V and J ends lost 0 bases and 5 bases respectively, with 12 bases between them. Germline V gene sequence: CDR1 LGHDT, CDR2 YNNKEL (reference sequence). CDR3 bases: TGTGCCAGCAGCCAAGAACGCAGCCGAAGAGATACGCAGTATTTT. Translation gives CASSQERSRRDTQYF.

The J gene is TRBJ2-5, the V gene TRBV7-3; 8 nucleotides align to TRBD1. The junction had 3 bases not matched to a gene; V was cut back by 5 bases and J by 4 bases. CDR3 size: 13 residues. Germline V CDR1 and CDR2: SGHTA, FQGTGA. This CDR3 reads CASSLDRGETQYF. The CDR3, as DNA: TGTGCCAGCAGCCTAGACAGGGGAGAGACCCAGTACTTC.

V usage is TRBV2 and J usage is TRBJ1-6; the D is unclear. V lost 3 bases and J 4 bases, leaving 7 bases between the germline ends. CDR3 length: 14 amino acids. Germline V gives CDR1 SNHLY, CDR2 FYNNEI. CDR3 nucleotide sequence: TGTGCCAGCAGTGATAGGGAATATAATTCACCCCTCCACTTT. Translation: CASSDREYNSPLHF.

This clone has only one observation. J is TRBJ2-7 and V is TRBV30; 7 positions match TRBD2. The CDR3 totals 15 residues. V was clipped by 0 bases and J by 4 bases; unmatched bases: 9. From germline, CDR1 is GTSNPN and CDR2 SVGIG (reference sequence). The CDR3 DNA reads TGTGCCTGGAGTGTACAAGGACGGGGGGTATACGAGCAGTACTTC. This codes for CAWSVQGRGVYEQYF.

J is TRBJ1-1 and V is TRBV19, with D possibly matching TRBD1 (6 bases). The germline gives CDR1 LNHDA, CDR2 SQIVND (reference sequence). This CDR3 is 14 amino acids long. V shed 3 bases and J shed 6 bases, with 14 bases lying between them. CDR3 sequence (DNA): TGTGCCAGTAGTATTACCTACAGGGATGCTGAAGCTTTCTTT. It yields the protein CASSITYRDAEAFF.

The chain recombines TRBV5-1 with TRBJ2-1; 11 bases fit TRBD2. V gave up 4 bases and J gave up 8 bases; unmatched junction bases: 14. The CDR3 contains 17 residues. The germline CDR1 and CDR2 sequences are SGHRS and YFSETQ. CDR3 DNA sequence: TGCGCCAGCAGCCCGAGGGGTAGCGGGAGGGCCGAGGATGAGCAGTTCTTC. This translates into CASSPRGSGRAEDEQFF.

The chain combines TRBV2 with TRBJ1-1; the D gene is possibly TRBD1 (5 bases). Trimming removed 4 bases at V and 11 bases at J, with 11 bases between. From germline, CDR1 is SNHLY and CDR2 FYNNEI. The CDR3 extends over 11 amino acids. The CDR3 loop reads CASSGRVDAFF. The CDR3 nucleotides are TGTGCCAGCAGTGGCAGGGTCGATGCTTTCTTT.

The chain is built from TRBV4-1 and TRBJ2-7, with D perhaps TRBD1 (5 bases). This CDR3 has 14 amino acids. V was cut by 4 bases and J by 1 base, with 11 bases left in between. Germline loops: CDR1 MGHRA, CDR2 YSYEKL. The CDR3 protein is CASSPTDRSYEQYF. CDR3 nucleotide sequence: TGCGCCAGCAGCCCAACCGACAGATCCTACGAGCAGTACTTC.

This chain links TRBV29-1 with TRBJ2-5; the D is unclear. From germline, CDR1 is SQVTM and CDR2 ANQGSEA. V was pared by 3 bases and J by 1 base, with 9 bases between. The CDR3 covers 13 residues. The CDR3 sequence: CSVESWTQETQYF. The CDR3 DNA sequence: TGCAGCGTTGAGTCCTGGACCCAAGAGACCCAGTACTTC.

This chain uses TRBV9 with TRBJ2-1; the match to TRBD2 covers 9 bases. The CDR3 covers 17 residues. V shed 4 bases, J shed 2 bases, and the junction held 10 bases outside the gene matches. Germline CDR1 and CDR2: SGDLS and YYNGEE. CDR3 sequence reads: CASSPGYGLATYNEQFF. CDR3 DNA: TGTGCCAGCAGCCCGGGCTATGGACTAGCGACCTACAATGAGCAGTTCTTC.

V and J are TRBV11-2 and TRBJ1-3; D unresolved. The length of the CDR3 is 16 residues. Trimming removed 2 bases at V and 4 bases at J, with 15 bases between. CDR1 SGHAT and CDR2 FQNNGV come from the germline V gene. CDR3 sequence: CASSLLAPAEGNTIYF. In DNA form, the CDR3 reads TGTGCCAGCAGCTTATTAGCCCCGGCAGAAGGAAACACCATATATTTT.

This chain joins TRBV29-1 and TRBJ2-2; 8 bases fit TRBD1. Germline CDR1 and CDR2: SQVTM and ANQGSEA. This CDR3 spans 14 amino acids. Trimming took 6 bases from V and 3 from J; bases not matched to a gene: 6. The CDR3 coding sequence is TGCAGCGTCGCGGACAGGGTTTACACCGGGGAGCTGTTTTTT. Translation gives CSVADRVYTGELFF.

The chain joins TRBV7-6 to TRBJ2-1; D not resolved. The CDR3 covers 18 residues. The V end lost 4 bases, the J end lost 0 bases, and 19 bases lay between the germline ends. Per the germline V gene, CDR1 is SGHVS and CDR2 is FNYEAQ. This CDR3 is CASSSLPRTISSYNEQFF. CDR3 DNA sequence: TGTGCCAGCAGCTCTTTACCCCGGACGATAAGCTCCTACAATGAGCAGTTCTTC. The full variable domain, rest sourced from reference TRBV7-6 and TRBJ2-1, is GAGVSQSPRYKVTKRGQDVALRCDPISGHVSLYWYRQALGQGPEFLTYFNYEAQQDKSGLPNDRFSAERPEGSISTLTIQRTEQRDSAMYRCASSSLPRTISSYNEQFFGPGTRLTVL.

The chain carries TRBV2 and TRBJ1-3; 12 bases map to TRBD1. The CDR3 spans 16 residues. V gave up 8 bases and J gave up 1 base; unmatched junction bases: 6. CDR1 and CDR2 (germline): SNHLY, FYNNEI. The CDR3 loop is CASSRDRGQSGNTIYF. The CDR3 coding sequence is TGTGCCAGCTCCCGGGACAGGGGGCAATCTGGAAACACCATATATTTT.

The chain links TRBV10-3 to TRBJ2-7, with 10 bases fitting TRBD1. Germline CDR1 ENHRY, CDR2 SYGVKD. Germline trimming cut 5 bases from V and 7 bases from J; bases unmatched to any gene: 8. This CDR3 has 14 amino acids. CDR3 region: CAISSLGTGDEQYF. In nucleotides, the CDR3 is TGTGCCATCAGTTCCCTCGGGACAGGGGATGAGCAGTACTTC.

CDR3 DNA: TGTGCCAGCAGCCCCCTGGTGGGGGCTGAAGCTTTCTTT. Its translation: CASSPLVGAEAFF. This sequence joins TRBV5-5 and TRBJ1-1, with D perhaps TRBD1 (5 bases). The CDR3 has 13 amino acids. Trimming pared 4 bases from V and 6 bases from J, leaving 13 bases between. Germline CDR1 SGHKS, CDR2 YYEKEE (reference sequence).